A single TCR beta chain is shown here with its context. Its antigen is unidentified. Using immunoSEQ multiplex PCR, the repertoire was profiled, and TCRdb retains in-frame clones only, with some absent. In the table there are fewer than 70,000 clones, approximately 82% of which are singletons. This entry belongs to a study of OX40 agonist ivuxolimab in advanced cancers. Looking at the study overall: People who had prior anti-PD-1, anti-PD-L1 or anti-CTLA-4 therapy could take part, and around 40% had some.

Regarding the study as a whole: Both CD4+ and CD8+ T cell populations in blood had undergone clonal expansion by week 6 at 0.1 to 3.0 mg/kg.

V lost 5 bases and J lost 3, with 9 bases in between. The germline V gene has CDR1 SGHNT and CDR2 YENEEA. CDR3 length equals 13 residues. The material sequenced was CD4+ or CD8+ T cells sorted from blood, taken in a trial of the OX40 agonist ivuxolimab. The chain carries TRBV11-3 and TRBJ2-3; D uncertain. The sequence was collected from an adult with an advanced solid tumor such as melanoma, head and neck, liver or kidney cancer. CDR3 DNA sequence: TGTGCCAGCAGCCATGCTCGAACAGATACGCAGTATTTT. Protein: CASSHARTDTQYF.